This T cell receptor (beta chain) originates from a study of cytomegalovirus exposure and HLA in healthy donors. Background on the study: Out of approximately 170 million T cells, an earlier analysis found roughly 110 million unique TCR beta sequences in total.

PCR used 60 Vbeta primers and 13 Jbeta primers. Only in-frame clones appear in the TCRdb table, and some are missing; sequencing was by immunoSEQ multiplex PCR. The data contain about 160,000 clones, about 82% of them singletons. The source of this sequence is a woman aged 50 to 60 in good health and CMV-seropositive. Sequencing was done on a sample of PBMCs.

The CDR3 region has the DNA TGTGCCATCGGCTCCTTTGCGGGGGGGACCACCGGGGAGCTGTTTTTT. Its protein is CAIGSFAGGTTGELFF. The gene calls are TRBV10-3 and TRBJ2-2; 9 bases are a match to TRBD2. This CDR3 has 16 residues. Germline V gives CDR1 ENHRY, CDR2 SYGVKD. J was trimmed by 4 bases and V by 8 bases; bases with no gene match: 11.